These 28 T cell receptor beta chains were all obtained from the same sample, sequenced in a study of blood T cell repertoires in COVID-19. The table came from immunoSEQ multiplex PCR; TCRdb's copy has only in-frame clones and leaves some out. Of around 40,000 clones in the sample, roughly 75% were seen once. The material sequenced was peripheral blood. These receptors all come from a man aged 80 or over with active or convalescent COVID-19.

The chain has TRBV10-2 and TRBJ2-2, with D possibly being TRBD1 (7 bases). The CDR3 totals 18 residues. V lost 3 bases to trimming and J lost 5 bases, with 22 bases between them. Germline CDR1 and CDR2: WSHSY and SAAADI. The CDR3 sequence: CASSDGQEGLRGTGELFF. The CDR3 DNA sequence: TGCGCCAGCAGTGACGGACAGGAGGGACTCCGGGGGACCGGGGAGCTGTTTTTT.

About this clone itself: At one of its ends the junction is not consistent with the germline gene, which may arise from a read error. The chain uses TRBV7-7 and TRBJ1-2; no clear D gene. The CDR3 extends over 13 amino acids. Germline loops: CDR1 SSHAT, CDR2 FNYEAQ (reference sequence). The CDR3 sequence is CASSLGGKEGYTF. The CDR3 DNA follows: TGTGCTAGCAGCTTAGGAGGGAAGGAGGGCTACACCTTC. The variable domain in full, with the rest retrieved from reference TRBV7-7 and TRBJ1-2, is GAGVSQSPRYKVTKRGQDVTLRCDPISSHATLYWYQQALGQGPEFLTYFNYEAQPDKSGLPSDRFSAERPEGSISTLTIQRTEQRDSAMYRCASSLGGKEGYTFGSGTRLTVV.

The V gene is TRBV5-6, the J gene TRBJ1-3; the D gene is possibly TRBD1 (5 bases). The V gene lost 4 bases and the J gene lost 3 bases, with 11 bases spanning the gap. The CDR3 extends over 14 amino acids. The germline CDR1 and CDR2 sequences are SGHDT and YYEEEE. The CDR3 sequence: CASSHRFSGNTIYF. The CDR3 region has the DNA TGTGCCAGCAGCCACAGGTTCAGTGGAAACACCATATATTTT.

This rearrangement joins TRBV9 to TRBJ1-1; TRBD1 aligns across 7 bases. The V segment lost 4 bases and the J segment 6 bases; nucleotides outside the gene matches: 12. The CDR3 consists of 15 residues. Looked up from germline, CDR1 is SGDLS and CDR2 is YYNGEE. The CDR3 DNA follows: TGTGCCAGCAGCCGGGACAGCTTGTTGGGCTCTGAAGCTTTCTTT. It translates to CASSRDSLLGSEAFF.

In this sample, this clone turned up a few times. This chain joins TRBV5-1 and TRBJ2-1; possibly TRBD2 for D (7 bases). CDR3 size: 15 residues. Trimming left V 2 bases short and J 2 bases short, with 11 bases between. Germline CDR1 SGHRS, CDR2 YFSETQ. For the CDR3, the DNA is TGCGCCAGCAGCTTATTAGGGGGGGCCTACAATGAGCAGTTCTTC. This translates into CASSLLGGAYNEQFF. The full variable domain, completed using reference TRBV5-1 and TRBJ2-1, is KAGVTQTPRYLIKTRGQQVTLSCSPISGHRSVSWYQQTPGQGLQFLFEYFSETQRNKGNFPGRFSGRQFSNSRSEMNVSTLELGDSALYLCASSLLGGAYNEQFFGPGTRLTVL.

This clone turned up a few times. The chain joins TRBV11-2 to TRBJ2-3; unclear D gene. The CDR3 contains 13 residues. V lost 3 bases to trimming and J lost 2 bases, with 6 bases between them. Germline V gene lookup returns CDR1 SGHAT and CDR2 FQNNGV. The CDR3 coding sequence is TGTGCCAGCAGCTTGAGGTTCACAGATACGCAGTATTTT. Amino acids: CASSLRFTDTQYF. Using reference TRBV11-2 and TRBJ2-3 for the parts outside the CDR3, the full variable domain is EAGVAQSPRYKIIEKRQSVAFWCNPISGHATLYWYQQILGQGPKLLIQFQNNGVVDDSQLPKDRFSAERLKGVDSTLKIQPAKLEDSAVYLCASSLRFTDTQYFGPGTRLTVL.

The rearrangement links TRBV7-9 to TRBJ2-7; D is unclear. The germline CDR1 and CDR2 sequences are SEHNR and FQNEAQ (reference sequence). This CDR3 is 12 amino acids long. The V end lost 5 bases, the J end lost 2 bases, and 7 bases lay between the germline ends. CDR3 nucleotide sequence: TGTGCCAGCAGCCGAGCCGCCTACGAGCAGTACTTC. It is translated as CASSRAAYEQYF.

This chain uses TRBV6-5 with TRBJ2-2, with D perhaps matching TRBD1 (6 bases). There are 13 residues in the CDR3. From germline, CDR1 is MNHEY and CDR2 SVGAGI. V lost 10 bases and J 3 bases, leaving 12 bases between the germline ends. The CDR3 DNA follows: TGTGCCACCTACAGGGCTGACACCGGGGAGCTGTTTTTT. Protein product: CATYRADTGELFF.

The chain has TRBV28 and TRBJ1-4; D perhaps matches TRBD1 (6 bases). Germline assignment: CDR1 MDHEN and CDR2 SYDVKM. The ends were cut back, 11 bases at V and 4 bases at J, with 14 bases in the middle. The length of the CDR3 is 13 residues. CDR3 residues: CAVDSTDNEKLFF. In DNA form, the CDR3 reads TGTGCCGTGGACAGCACAGATAATGAAAAACTGTTTTTT.

The rearrangement links TRBV24-1 to TRBJ2-1, with 10 bases lining up with TRBD2. The junction had 9 bases not matched to a gene; V was cut back by 4 bases and J by 4 bases. Germline lookup yields CDR1 KGHDR and CDR2 SFDVKD. The CDR3 covers 17 residues. The CDR3 here is CATSDAASGGKYNEQFF. The CDR3 nucleotides read TGTGCCACCAGTGACGCTGCTAGCGGGGGTAAATACAATGAGCAGTTCTTC.

This clone was observed once. The J gene is TRBJ1-1, the V gene TRBV24-1; 8 bases map to TRBD1. The trim removed 4 bases at V and 11 bases at J, leaving 8 bases unmatched. CDR3 length: 13 amino acids. CDR1 is KGHDR, CDR2 SFDVKD, per germline. This CDR3 is CATSDRTGLSAFF. CDR3 DNA sequence: TGTGCCACCAGTGACCGGACAGGGCTGAGTGCTTTCTTT.

V usage is TRBV28 and J usage is TRBJ1-2, with 8 bases lining up with TRBD1. The length of the CDR3 is 13 residues. Germline-derived CDR1 and CDR2 are MDHEN and SYDVKM. The V segment lost 1 base and the J segment 9 bases; nucleotides outside the gene matches: 4. DNA for the CDR3: TGTGCCAGCAGTTTATTTGGGACAGGTAGCTACACCTTC. It specifies CASSLFGTGSYTF.

The chain has TRBV11-2 and TRBJ1-2; D perhaps matches TRBD1 (6 bases). CDR3 length equals 15 residues. Between the trimmed V and J ends, which lost 1 base and 2 bases, there was a span of 11 bases. Germline CDR1 SGHAT, CDR2 FQNNGV. The CDR3 DNA is TGTGCCAGCAGCTTAGTGGGGGCGAACAACTATGGCTACACCTTC. Protein sequence: CASSLVGANNYGYTF. Filled out from reference TRBV11-2 and TRBJ1-2, the complete variable domain reads EAGVAQSPRYKIIEKRQSVAFWCNPISGHATLYWYQQILGQGPKLLIQFQNNGVVDDSQLPKDRFSAERLKGVDSTLKIQPAKLEDSAVYLCASSLVGANNYGYTFGSGTRLTVV.

This clone was picked up a small number of times. The gene calls are TRBV7-9 and TRBJ2-1, with a weak D call TRBD2 (6 bases). V lost 7 bases to trimming and J lost 6 bases, with 16 bases between them. CDR3 length equals 14 residues. Germline V CDR1 and CDR2: SEHNR, FQNEAQ (reference sequence). The CDR3 DNA sequence: TGTGCCAGCACCCCGGGGAGGAGTGGCAATGAGCAGTTCTTC. Residues: CASTPGRSGNEQFF. Full variable domain (remainder filled in from reference TRBV7-9 and TRBJ2-1): DTGVSQNPRHKITKRGQNVTFRCDPISEHNRLYWYRQTLGQGPEFLTYFQNEAQLEKSRLLSDRFSAERPKGSFSTLEIQRTEQGDSAMYLCASTPGRSGNEQFFGPGTRLTVL.

This clone showed up just once. This chain joins TRBV28 and TRBJ1-1; 8 bases fit TRBD1. CDR1 and CDR2 from the germline V gene are MDHEN and SYDVKM. Trimming removed 5 bases from V and 4 bases from J; junction bases left unmatched: 6. CDR3 length: 14 amino acids. The CDR3 DNA is TGTGCCAGCAGTCCCCCGGACAGGGCCACTGAAGCTTTCTTT. Translating gives CASSPPDRATEAFF. Full variable domain (outside the CDR3, taken from reference TRBV28 and TRBJ1-1): DVKVTQSSRYLVKRTGEKVFLECVQDMDHENMFWYRQDPGLGLRLIYFSYDVKMKEKGDIPEGYSVSREKKERFSLILESASTNQTSMYLCASSPPDRATEAFFGQGTRLTVV.

In this sample, this clone turned up a few times. CDR3 residues: CASTPGGGRAYNEQFF. The CDR3 DNA follows: TGTGCCAGCACCCCGGGGGGCGGGAGGGCCTACAATGAGCAGTTCTTC. The gene calls are TRBV6-6 and TRBJ2-1, with 9 bases identical to TRBD2. The CDR3 sequence is 16 residues long. Trimming took 7 bases from V and 2 from J; bases not matched to a gene: 9. Germline V lookup: CDR1 MNHNY, CDR2 SVGAGI (reference sequence).

This chain connects TRBV6-6 to TRBJ2-7, with TRBD1 matching over 10 bases. The J segment lost 4 bases and the V segment lost 2 bases, leaving 5 bases of the junction unmatched. In germline, CDR1 is MNHNY, CDR2 SVGAGI (reference sequence). The CDR3 extends over 15 amino acids. This CDR3 is CASSYGGTGVYEQYF. The CDR3 nucleotides are TGTGCCAGCAGTTACGGTGGGACAGGGGTATACGAGCAGTACTTC.

This sequence joins TRBV2 and TRBJ2-2; D not resolved. The CDR3 covers 14 residues. With 0 bases removed from V and 4 bases from J, the gap between germline ends came to 6 bases. CDR1 and CDR2 (germline): SNHLY, FYNNEI. The CDR3 here is CASSEALSTGELFF. The CDR3 nucleotides are TGTGCCAGCAGTGAAGCGCTTAGCACCGGGGAGCTGTTTTTT.

The chain is built from TRBV9 and TRBJ2-1; 14 bases align to TRBD2. CDR1 is SGDLS, CDR2 YYNGEE, per germline. V lost 5 bases, J lost 8 bases, and 6 bases stayed unmatched. The CDR3 covers 15 residues. DNA of the CDR3: TGTGCCAGCAGGGGACTAGCGGGGGCCGGGGATGAGCAGTTCTTC. Its protein product is CASRGLAGAGDEQFF.

This clone occurred once. The rearrangement links TRBV2 to TRBJ1-4; TRBD1 agrees at 7 bases. In germline, CDR1 is SNHLY, CDR2 FYNNEI. Trimming cost V 6 bases and J 2 bases; bases outside gene matches: 3. The CDR3 has 14 residues. The CDR3 nucleotides read TGTGCCAGCAGCCAGACAGGGACTAATGAAAAACTGTTTTTT. Amino acids: CASSQTGTNEKLFF.

V and J are TRBV27 and TRBJ1-2; D is perhaps TRBD1 (6 bases). Germline loops: CDR1 MNHEY, CDR2 SMNVEV (reference sequence). V lost 8 bases to trimming and J lost 4 bases, with 20 bases between them. This CDR3 is 15 amino acids long. In nucleotides, the CDR3 is TGTGCCAGCTCCCCGGTGGGGGCTGAGTTCTATGGCTACACCTTC. This sequence encodes CASSPVGAEFYGYTF.

V and J are TRBV29-1 and TRBJ1-1, with D possibly matching TRBD1 (5 bases). Germline V gene lookup returns CDR1 SQVTM and CDR2 ANQGSEA. The ends were cut back, 3 bases at V and 0 bases at J, with 11 bases in the middle. This CDR3 spans 14 amino acids. CDR3 region: CSVERQFLNTEAFF. CDR3 DNA sequence: TGCAGCGTTGAGAGACAGTTTTTGAACACTGAAGCTTTCTTT.

This rearrangement joins TRBV23-1 to TRBJ1-3; tentatively, D is TRBD1 (5 bases). TRBV23-1 is treated as an ORF (open reading frame) with a function not yet certain. This CDR3 comprises 18 residues. The germline V and J ends were trimmed by 2 bases and 2 bases, with 19 bases remaining between them. CDR3 sequence (DNA): TGCGCCAGCAGTCAAGGGCGTTCAGGGAAGAATCCTGGAAACACCATATATTTT. Translated: CASSQGRSGKNPGNTIYF.

This chain connects TRBV19 to TRBJ2-7, with D tentatively TRBD2 (6 bases). The CDR3 runs to 14 residues. Germline V gene sequence: CDR1 LNHDA, CDR2 SQIVND (reference sequence). V was clipped by 5 bases and J by 0 bases, with 11 bases between them. The CDR3 DNA follows: TGTGCCAGTAGTCCGGGGGTTCCCTCCTACGAGCAGTACTTC. This encodes CASSPGVPSYEQYF. The complete variable domain, with remaining parts taken from reference TRBV19 and TRBJ2-7, reads DGGITQSPKYLFRKEGQNVTLSCEQNLNHDAMYWYRQDPGQGLRLIYYSQIVNDFQKGDIAEGYSVSREKKESFPLTVTSAQKNPTAFYLCASSPGVPSYEQYFGPGTRLTVT.

This clone has only a few counts. CDR3 bases: TGTGCCAGCAGCTCACCTAAAGACAGAGAAGAGACCCAGTACTTC. Its translation is CASSSPKDREETQYF. The V and J genes are TRBV7-9 and TRBJ2-5; a possible D gene is TRBD1 (5 bases). Germline-derived CDR1 and CDR2 are SEHNR and FQNEAQ (reference sequence). Trimming left V 4 bases short and J 3 bases short, with 15 bases between. The CDR3 runs to 15 residues.

For this clone: At one end, the junction sequence differs from germline, possibly due to a read error. The chain uses TRBV7-9 and TRBJ2-1; D is undetermined. Germline-derived CDR1 and CDR2 are SEHNR and FQNEAQ (reference sequence). The CDR3 contains 14 residues. The CDR3 DNA reads as TGTGCCAGCAGCTTAGTGGGCTCCAACAATGAGCAGTTCTTC. Residues: CASSLVGSNNEQFF.

In its sample, this clone was seen once. V gene TRBV4-2 combines with J gene TRBJ1-1; no reliable D call. Deletions cut 1 base from V and 5 bases from J, with 14 bases between. CDR3 size: 15 residues. Germline assignment: CDR1 LGHNA and CDR2 YNFKEQ. CDR3 nucleotides: TGTGCCAGCAGCCAAGGTCAGTCCTCGGGGACTGAAGCTTTCTTT. Encoded protein: CASSQGQSSGTEAFF.

V usage is TRBV19 and J usage is TRBJ1-1; D may be TRBD1 (5 bases). The germline V gene has CDR1 LNHDA and CDR2 SQIVND (reference sequence). The CDR3 has 15 residues. Trimming cost V 5 bases and J 4 bases, with 17 bases left between them. The CDR3 is CASSSIDQGFTEAFF. In nucleotides, the CDR3 is TGTGCCAGTAGTTCTATTGATCAGGGATTCACTGAAGCTTTCTTT.